The 17 T cell receptor beta chains presented below share a single source sample, sequenced in a study of beta chain features in type 1 diabetes. Expressed TCRB transcripts were sequenced because the isolated RNA had all been reverse transcribed beforehand. Clones were sequenced by immunoSEQ multiplex PCR, and TCRdb holds only the in-frame ones, with some missing. The data show about 290,000 clones, approximately 8.1% seen once. Sequences were obtained from central memory CD4+ T cells from blood. These receptors all stem from a woman in her late teens or twenties in good health.

This clone was counted only a few times. This chain links TRBV27 with TRBJ2-5, with D perhaps matching TRBD1 (5 bases). Germline CDR1 is MNHEY and CDR2 is SMNVEV (reference sequence). The CDR3 is 14 amino acids. Trimming took 6 bases from V and 4 from J, leaving 15 bases between them. CDR3 sequence reads: CASSRRDSRETQYF. CDR3 coding DNA: TGTGCCAGCAGCCGCAGGGATTCGAGAGAGACCCAGTACTTC.

This clone has ten or more counts. The chain employs TRBV14 and TRBJ2-1, with a tentative D call TRBD1 (6 bases). V gave up 4 bases and J gave up 7 bases, with 11 bases separating them. CDR3 length equals 13 residues. CDR1 and CDR2 from the germline V gene are SGHDN and FVKESK. In DNA form, the CDR3 reads TGTGCCAGCAGCCTGGGGGCGCGAAATGAGCAGTTCTTC. This gives the protein CASSLGARNEQFF.

In its sample, this clone was seen a few times. The chain recombines TRBV30 with TRBJ1-2; no definite D call. Germline CDR1 and CDR2: GTSNPN and SVGIG (reference sequence). V lost 3 bases, J lost 7 bases, and 15 bases lay in between. The CDR3 extends over 13 amino acids. The CDR3 DNA is TGTGCCTGGAGCCTCATCTTAGGGAGTGGCTACACCTTC. It is translated as CAWSLILGSGYTF.

This clone has a handful of counts. In DNA form, the CDR3 reads TGTGCCATCGGGAGACAGGGGGCGAACACTGAAGCTTTCTTT. This sequence encodes CAIGRQGANTEAFF. The chain couples TRBV10-3 to TRBJ1-1; 10 bases fit TRBD1. The germline CDR1 and CDR2 sequences are ENHRY and SYGVKD. The ends lost 8 bases at V and 1 base at J; junction bases unmatched: 4. The CDR3 has 14 amino acids.

The chain is built from TRBV6-5 and TRBJ2-1; 7 nucleotides align to TRBD2. CDR1 is MNHEY and CDR2 is SVGAGI in the germline V gene. With V trimmed by 6 bases and J by 4 bases, 6 bases remained unmatched. This CDR3 is built from 14 residues. The CDR3 nucleotides are TGTGCCAGCAGCGAGCGGGGTAATTACAATGAGCAGTTCTTC. Translating gives CASSERGNYNEQFF.

The chain combines TRBV6-6 with TRBJ1-5; TRBD1 might be the D (5 bases). This CDR3 has 13 amino acids. The V and J ends lost 5 bases and 7 bases respectively, with 12 bases between them. Germline V lookup: CDR1 MNHNY, CDR2 SVGAGI (reference sequence). The CDR3 coding sequence is TGTGCCAGCAGTGCCCGAGGGGTCCAGCCCCAGCATTTT. Protein product: CASSARGVQPQHF.

This clone has only a few counts. The chain has TRBV7-9 and TRBJ2-7; D unclear. V was pared by 4 bases and J by 2 bases, with 12 bases between. CDR3 length: 14 amino acids. The germline gives CDR1 SEHNR, CDR2 FQNEAQ (reference sequence). The CDR3 sequence is CASSSLTITYEQYF. In DNA form, the CDR3 reads TGTGCCAGCAGCTCCTTGACCATTACCTACGAGCAGTACTTC. Full variable domain (missing parts from reference TRBV7-9 and TRBJ2-7): DTGVSQNPRHKITKRGQNVTFRCDPISEHNRLYWYRQTLGQGPEFLTYFQNEAQLEKSRLLSDRFSAERPKGSFSTLEIQRTEQGDSAMYLCASSSLTITYEQYFGPGTRLTVT.

Ten or more counts support this clone. This CDR3 is also generated by other DNA sequences in the sample. The V gene is TRBV9, the J gene TRBJ2-6, with D possibly matching TRBD2 (5 bases). V lost 0 bases to trimming and J lost 4 bases, with 8 bases between them. In germline, CDR1 is SGDLS, CDR2 YYNGEE. The CDR3 length is 15 residues. The CDR3 here is CASSVGGRGANVLTF. The DNA of the CDR3 is TGTGCCAGCAGCGTAGGCGGGCGGGGGGCCAACGTCCTGACTTTC.

This clone was counted between two and nine times. The chain combines TRBV7-2 with TRBJ1-2; 7 nucleotides line up with TRBD1. Germline CDR1 and CDR2: SGHTA and FQGNSA. Trimming cost V 1 base and J 2 bases; bases outside gene matches: 7. The CDR3 has 16 residues. The CDR3 DNA reads TGTGCCAGCAGCTTAGACCTAACAGGGGCCAACTATGGCTACACCTTC. Translated: CASSLDLTGANYGYTF.

This clone was observed a few times. J is TRBJ1-5 and V is TRBV28; D gene ambiguous. This CDR3 contains 11 residues. The V end lost 10 bases, the J end lost 7 bases, and 11 bases lay between the germline ends. CDR1 MDHEN and CDR2 SYDVKM come from the germline V gene. CDR3 sequence: CATSLGQPQHF. CDR3 in DNA: TGTGCCACCTCGTTGGGGCAGCCCCAGCATTTT.

This clone was counted a few times. The chain has TRBV5-1 and TRBJ1-4, with a possible D match to TRBD1 (5 bases). V gave up 2 bases and J gave up 8 bases, with 13 bases separating them. The CDR3 loop spans 14 amino acids. Germline CDR1 SGHRS, CDR2 YFSETQ. The CDR3 nucleotides are TGCGCCAGCAGCTTTGACAGTTCGGGGGAAAAACTGTTTTTT. Encoded protein: CASSFDSSGEKLFF.

The CDR3 nucleotides read TGTGCCAGCAGCCCCCTTCGGGGGACTAACTATGGCTACACCTTC. Translated: CASSPLRGTNYGYTF. The rearrangement links TRBV27 to TRBJ1-2, with D perhaps matching TRBD1 (5 bases). V was cut by 6 bases and J by 0 bases, with 14 bases left in between. The CDR3 totals 15 residues. Germline assignment: CDR1 MNHEY and CDR2 SMNVEV (reference sequence).

This clone appeared many times. The rearrangement joins TRBV7-8 to TRBJ1-5, with D possibly TRBD1 on 6 matching bases. Trimming left V 9 bases short and J 1 base short, with 19 bases between. The CDR3 length is 16 residues. Looked up from germline, CDR1 is SGHVS and CDR2 is FQNEAQ. CDR3 in amino acids: CARPEQGTASNQPQHF. DNA for the CDR3: TGTGCCAGACCGGAACAGGGAACGGCGAGCAATCAGCCCCAGCATTTT.

The CDR3 loop is CASSLRGELPNTEAFF. The CDR3 nucleotides are TGTGCCAGCAGCTTAAGAGGGGAGTTGCCGAACACTGAAGCTTTCTTT. V usage is TRBV13 and J usage is TRBJ1-1; TRBD1 is a possible D gene (5 bases). The CDR3 length is 16 residues. V lost 2 bases, J lost 1 base, and 14 bases lay in between. From germline, CDR1 is PRHDT and CDR2 FYEKMQ (reference sequence).

This clone was recorded many times. The rearrangement uses TRBV18 and TRBJ1-4, with D tentatively TRBD1 (5 bases). V dropped 3 bases and J dropped 5 bases, with 16 bases sitting between them. CDR1 is KGHSH and CDR2 is LQKENI in the germline V gene. The CDR3 covers 16 residues. The CDR3: CASSPVTVTWNEKLFF. CDR3 coding DNA: TGTGCCAGCTCACCCGTGACAGTCACTTGGAATGAAAAACTGTTTTTT.

This chain links TRBV5-4 with TRBJ2-7; D gene unclear. The CDR3 is made up of 11 amino acids. Germline assignment: CDR1 SGHNT and CDR2 YYREEE (reference sequence). The V end lost 4 bases, the J end lost 3 bases, and 5 bases lay between the germline ends. The CDR3 region has the DNA TGTGCCAGCAGCCGCAACTACGAGCAGTACTTC. Protein sequence: CASSRNYEQYF.

This clone appeared a few times. This chain uses TRBV9 with TRBJ2-2; a weak D match, TRBD2 (6 bases). Germline V CDR1 and CDR2: SGDLS, YYNGEE. This CDR3 contains 14 residues. V was trimmed by 7 bases and J by 1 base, leaving 11 bases between them. The CDR3: CASGGTVNTGELFF. The DNA for the CDR3 is TGTGCCAGCGGCGGGACGGTGAACACCGGGGAGCTGTTTTTT.